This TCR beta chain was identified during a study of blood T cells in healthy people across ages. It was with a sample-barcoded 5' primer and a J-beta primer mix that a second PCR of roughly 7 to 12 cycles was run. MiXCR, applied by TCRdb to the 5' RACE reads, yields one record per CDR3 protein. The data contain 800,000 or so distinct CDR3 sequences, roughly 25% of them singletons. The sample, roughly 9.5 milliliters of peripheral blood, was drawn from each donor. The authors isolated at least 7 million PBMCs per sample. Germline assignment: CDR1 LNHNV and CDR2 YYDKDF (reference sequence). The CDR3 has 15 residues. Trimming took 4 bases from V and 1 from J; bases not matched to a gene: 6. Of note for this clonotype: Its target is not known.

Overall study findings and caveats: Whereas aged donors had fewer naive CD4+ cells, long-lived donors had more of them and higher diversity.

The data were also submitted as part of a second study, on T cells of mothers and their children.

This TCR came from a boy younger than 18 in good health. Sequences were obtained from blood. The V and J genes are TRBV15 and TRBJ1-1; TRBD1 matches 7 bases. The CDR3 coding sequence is TGTGCCACCAGCAAGAGGACAGGCACGAACACTGAAGCTTTCTTT. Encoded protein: CATSKRTGTNTEAFF.